Presented here are 8 T cell receptor beta chains from one specimen sequenced in a study of OX40 agonist ivuxolimab in advanced cancers. Using immunoSEQ multiplex PCR, the repertoire was profiled, and TCRdb retains in-frame clones only, with some absent. The sample records 85,000 to 120,000 clones, over 75% being singletons. This specimen consisted of CD4+ or CD8+ T cells sorted from blood, obtained in a trial of the OX40 agonist ivuxolimab. These receptors were collected from an adult with an advanced solid tumor such as melanoma, head and neck, liver or kidney cancer.

The chain couples TRBV7-9 to TRBJ1-1; D gene uncertain. V lost 0 bases, J lost 11 bases, and 10 bases lay in between. The CDR3 spans 12 residues. Germline assignment: CDR1 SEHNR and CDR2 FQNEAQ (reference sequence). The CDR3 DNA reads TGTGCCAGCAGCTTAGCTGGCTACGGGGCTTTCTTT. This codes for CASSLAGYGAFF.

The chain links TRBV5-6 to TRBJ2-7, with D hard to call. The CDR3 runs 13 residues. Trimming took 2 bases from V and 4 from J, leaving 10 bases between them. Germline CDR1 SGHDT, CDR2 YYEEEE. CDR3 protein: CASSFILGYEQYF. The CDR3 region has the DNA TGTGCCAGCAGCTTTATATTGGGATACGAGCAGTACTTC.

In DNA form, the CDR3 reads TGCAGCGTACGAGCGGGGGGGCTCTCCTACAATGAGCAGTTCTTC. Amino acid sequence: CSVRAGGLSYNEQFF. This chain joins TRBV29-1 and TRBJ2-1; 10 bases map to TRBD2. The germline CDR1 and CDR2 sequences are SQVTM and ANQGSEA. The CDR3 contains 15 residues. V lost 6 bases to trimming and J lost 0 bases; unmatched junction nucleotides: 5.

The chain carries TRBV30 and TRBJ2-7; D may be TRBD2 (6 bases). The CDR3 has 13 residues. Trimming left V 2 bases short and J 3 bases short, with 11 bases between. Germline lookup yields CDR1 GTSNPN and CDR2 SVGIG (reference sequence). This CDR3 reads CAWSRSGVYEQYF. The CDR3 region has the DNA TGTGCCTGGAGTCGTAGCGGTGTCTACGAGCAGTACTTC.

This chain joins TRBV5-1 and TRBJ2-3; D is undetermined. CDR1 SGHRS and CDR2 YFSETQ come from the germline V gene. The CDR3 extends over 15 amino acids. The germline V and J ends were trimmed by 4 bases and 0 bases, with 12 bases remaining between them. In DNA, the CDR3 is TGCGCCAGCAGCCTCGGTCAGACTAGCACAGATACGCAGTATTTT. It encodes CASSLGQTSTDTQYF.

This clone came up once. The genes are TRBV7-9 and TRBJ2-1, with 8 bases lining up with TRBD1. Germline CDR1 and CDR2: SEHNR and FQNEAQ (reference sequence). V lost 6 bases, J lost 4 bases, and 5 bases stayed unmatched. There are 14 residues in the CDR3. The CDR3 here is CASSQQGVYNEQFF. Here the CDR3 DNA reads TGTGCCAGCAGTCAACAGGGGGTGTACAATGAGCAGTTCTTC. The full variable domain, its missing parts supplied by reference TRBV7-9 and TRBJ2-1, is DTGVSQNPRHKITKRGQNVTFRCDPISEHNRLYWYRQTLGQGPEFLTYFQNEAQLEKSRLLSDRFSAERPKGSFSTLEIQRTEQGDSAMYLCASSQQGVYNEQFFGPGTRLTVL.

The CDR3 protein is CASSFAGATSIYNEQFF. The CDR3 bases are TGCGCCAGCAGCTTTGCGGGGGCGACTTCCATCTACAATGAGCAGTTCTTC. The V and J genes are TRBV5-1 and TRBJ2-1; D may be TRBD2 (7 bases). Germline loops: CDR1 SGHRS, CDR2 YFSETQ. The CDR3 length is 17 residues. The germline V and J ends were trimmed by 2 bases and 3 bases, with 18 bases remaining between them.

The V and J genes are TRBV7-2 and TRBJ2-3, with D perhaps TRBD1 (7 bases). The length of the CDR3 is 17 residues. Trimming left V 3 bases short and J 2 bases short, with 18 bases between. Germline assignment: CDR1 SGHTA and CDR2 FQGNSA. Written as DNA, the CDR3 is TGTGCCAGCAGCTTGGGGGGCGGAGGGGGCCACACAGATACGCAGTATTTT. This encodes CASSLGGGGGHTDTQYF.